One sample yielded the 25 T cell receptor beta chains listed below, sequenced in a study of blood T cell repertoires in COVID-19. Profiling relied on immunoSEQ multiplex PCR, and the TCRdb table lists in-frame clones only, not all of them. The data hold more than 200,000 clones, with around 80% observed a single time. The sample taken for sequencing was peripheral blood. The source is a woman of 80 years or more with acute or convalescent COVID-19.

The genes are TRBV28 and TRBJ2-1; the match to TRBD2 covers 9 bases. CDR3 size: 15 residues. Trimming took 5 bases from V and 10 from J; bases not matched to a gene: 12. CDR1 is MDHEN and CDR2 is SYDVKM in the germline V gene. The CDR3 spells CASSIPGLALREQFF. The CDR3 nucleotides read TGTGCCAGCAGTATACCGGGACTAGCTCTACGGGAGCAGTTCTTC. Looking up the rest from reference TRBV28 and TRBJ2-1 gives the full variable domain: DVKVTQSSRYLVKRTGEKVFLECVQDMDHENMFWYRQDPGLGLRLIYFSYDVKMKEKGDIPEGYSVSREKKERFSLILESASTNQTSMYLCASSIPGLALREQFFGPGTRLTVL.

This clone is a singleton in its sample. V usage is TRBV28 and J usage is TRBJ2-7; 9 nucleotides align to TRBD1. V shed 6 bases, J shed 2 bases, and the junction held 8 bases outside the gene matches. Per germline, CDR1 MDHEN and CDR2 SYDVKM. The CDR3 runs to 15 residues. The CDR3 protein is CASRIPTGGPYEQYF. DNA of the CDR3: TGTGCCAGCAGGATACCGACAGGGGGTCCCTACGAGCAGTACTTC.

The count of this clone is one. The chain combines TRBV6-5 with TRBJ1-1; 8 positions agree with TRBD1. Germline V gives CDR1 MNHEY, CDR2 SVGAGI. The CDR3 runs to 15 residues. V shed 2 bases and J 1 base; nucleotides not matched to a gene: 3. The CDR3 nucleotides are TGTGCCAGCAGTTACACTGGGACAGGGAACACTGAAGCTTTCTTT. This sequence encodes CASSYTGTGNTEAFF.

On this clone itself: A read error may account for a junction end that differs from germline. This chain uses TRBV7-3 with TRBJ1-1; 10 nucleotides match TRBD1. This CDR3 is 18 amino acids long. CDR1 is SGHTA, CDR2 FQGTGA, per germline. This CDR3 reads CASTLGPLTGGGYTEAFF. DNA of the CDR3: TGTGCCAGCACCTTAGGGCCCTTGACAGGGGGCGGTTACACTGAAGCTTTCTTT.

The chain joins TRBV11-2 to TRBJ2-1, with 9 bases fitting TRBD1. The CDR3 has 16 amino acids. V trimming: 5 bases; J trimming: 7 bases; junction bases outside the gene matches: 12. Germline-derived CDR1 and CDR2 are SGHAT and FQNNGV. Here the CDR3 DNA reads TGTGCCAGCAGCCCCCGCCGGACAGGGGATATAAATGAGCAGTTCTTC. Its protein product is CASSPRRTGDINEQFF. The variable domain in full, completed from reference TRBV11-2 and TRBJ2-1, reads EAGVAQSPRYKIIEKRQSVAFWCNPISGHATLYWYQQILGQGPKLLIQFQNNGVVDDSQLPKDRFSAERLKGVDSTLKIQPAKLEDSAVYLCASSPRRTGDINEQFFGPGTRLTVL.

The chain carries TRBV11-3 and TRBJ2-7, with 7 bases matching TRBD1. The CDR3 is made up of 14 amino acids. Germline loops: CDR1 SGHNT, CDR2 YENEEA. The J segment lost 6 bases and the V segment lost 5 bases, leaving 10 bases of the junction unmatched. In DNA, the CDR3 is TGTGCCAGCAGCGAGCAGACAGGGACAGCCGAGCAGTACTTC. It translates to CASSEQTGTAEQYF.

The chain joins TRBV3-1 (or the pseudogene TRBV3-2) to TRBJ2-5, with TRBD2 as a possible D gene (6 bases). The germline V gene encodes CDR1 LGHDT and CDR2 YNNKEL (reference sequence). The CDR3 consists of 15 residues. Trimming removed 6 bases at V and 5 bases at J, with 19 bases between. The CDR3, as DNA: TGTGCCAGCAGTTCAAGCGGCGGGGAGAGGGAGACCCAGTACTTC. It codes for CASSSSGGERETQYF.

This chain connects TRBV3-1 (or the pseudogene TRBV3-2) to TRBJ2-7; the D is unclear. The germline V gene encodes CDR1 LGHDT and CDR2 YNNKEL (reference sequence). Deletions cut 4 bases from V and 0 bases from J, with 7 bases between. The CDR3 is 13 amino acids. The CDR3 DNA sequence: TGTGCCAGCAGCCCTATTTCCTCCTACGAGCAGTACTTC. This gives the protein CASSPISSYEQYF.

The chain has TRBV28 and TRBJ1-2; 8 nucleotides line up with TRBD1. CDR1 is MDHEN and CDR2 is SYDVKM in the germline V gene. This CDR3 contains 14 residues. V shed 7 bases and J 7 bases; nucleotides not matched to a gene: 11. CDR3 coding DNA: TGTGCCAGCATGACAGGGGCCCTCGGTTCTGGCTACACCTTC. Its protein is CASMTGALGSGYTF.

The V and J genes are TRBV11-2 and TRBJ1-2; weak D call: TRBD1 (6 bases). The CDR3 runs 16 residues. The ends were cut back, 0 bases at V and 0 bases at J, with 11 bases in the middle. The V gene's germline CDR1 is SGHAT and CDR2 FQNNGV. CDR3 sequence reads: CASSLETGRANYGYTF. DNA of the CDR3: TGTGCCAGCAGCTTAGAAACAGGGAGGGCTAACTATGGCTACACCTTC.

The chain uses TRBV7-9 and TRBJ2-1; weak D call: TRBD2 (6 bases). V lost 5 bases to trimming and J lost 5 bases, with 25 bases between them. The germline CDR1 and CDR2 sequences are SEHNR and FQNEAQ (reference sequence). The CDR3 is 18 residues long. The CDR3 here is CASSTSERTKGENNEQFF. The CDR3 bases are TGTGCCAGCAGCACAAGCGAAAGGACTAAAGGGGAGAACAATGAGCAGTTCTTC.

The J gene is TRBJ1-4, the V gene TRBV11-2; D remains ambiguous. The V and J ends lost 6 bases and 0 bases respectively, with 11 bases between them. The CDR3 sequence is 15 residues long. CDR1 is SGHAT, CDR2 FQNNGV, per germline. In nucleotides, the CDR3 is TGTGCCAGCAGATCTACAGACGCAACTAATGAAAAACTGTTTTTT. Protein sequence: CASRSTDATNEKLFF.

This clone was detected once. V and J are TRBV11-2 and TRBJ2-3; a weak D match, TRBD1 (7 bases). Germline CDR1 SGHAT, CDR2 FQNNGV. V dropped 2 bases and J dropped 2 bases, with 11 bases sitting between them. The CDR3 runs to 15 residues. The CDR3: CASSLRGTVTDTQYF. DNA of the CDR3: TGTGCCAGCAGCTTACGGGGGACAGTCACAGATACGCAGTATTTT.

The rearrangement joins TRBV14 to TRBJ2-7; TRBD1 agrees at 9 bases. Germline CDR1 SGHDN, CDR2 FVKESK. The CDR3 loop spans 18 amino acids. The V segment lost 1 base and the J segment 0 bases; nucleotides outside the gene matches: 10. The CDR3 sequence: CASSQVRDRVLSSYEQYF. CDR3 coding DNA: TGTGCCAGCAGCCAAGTCCGGGACAGGGTACTAAGCTCCTACGAGCAGTACTTC. Filled out from reference TRBV14 and TRBJ2-7, the complete variable domain reads EAGVTQFPSHSVIEKGQTVTLRCDPISGHDNLYWYRRVMGKEIKFLLHFVKESKQDESGMPNNRFLAERTGGTYSTLKVQPAELEDSGVYFCASSQVRDRVLSSYEQYFGPGTRLTVT.

V and J are TRBV5-1 and TRBJ2-7; TRBD1 matches 9 bases. With V trimmed by 4 bases and J by 4 bases, 9 bases remained unmatched. CDR1 and CDR2 from the germline V gene are SGHRS and YFSETQ. The CDR3 runs to 15 residues. The CDR3 nucleotides are TGCGCCAGCAGCCCAACAGGGGGCGCACAATACGAGCAGTACTTC. The encoded protein is CASSPTGGAQYEQYF.

This clone was seen only once. J is TRBJ2-3 and V is TRBV7-9; no clear D gene. This CDR3 comprises 14 residues. The germline V gene encodes CDR1 SEHNR and CDR2 FQNEAQ (reference sequence). The V and J ends lost 6 bases and 1 base respectively, with 11 bases between them. CDR3 sequence: CASSSDQGTDTQYF. Here the CDR3 DNA reads TGTGCCAGCAGTTCCGACCAGGGCACAGATACGCAGTATTTT. Together with reference TRBV7-9 and TRBJ2-3, the CDR3 gives the full variable domain: DTGVSQNPRHKITKRGQNVTFRCDPISEHNRLYWYRQTLGQGPEFLTYFQNEAQLEKSRLLSDRFSAERPKGSFSTLEIQRTEQGDSAMYLCASSSDQGTDTQYFGPGTRLTVL.

The chain joins TRBV11-2 to TRBJ2-3, with 9 bases that match TRBD2. The J segment lost 4 bases and the V segment lost 1 base, leaving 12 bases of the junction unmatched. Germline CDR1 SGHAT, CDR2 FQNNGV. CDR3 length: 18 amino acids. The CDR3 is CASSLGLAGSLEADTQYF. The DNA for the CDR3 is TGTGCCAGCAGCTTAGGTCTAGCGGGATCTCTCGAGGCAGATACGCAGTATTTT. The full variable domain, rest sourced from reference TRBV11-2 and TRBJ2-3, is EAGVAQSPRYKIIEKRQSVAFWCNPISGHATLYWYQQILGQGPKLLIQFQNNGVVDDSQLPKDRFSAERLKGVDSTLKIQPAKLEDSAVYLCASSLGLAGSLEADTQYFGPGTRLTVL.

This chain joins TRBV9 and TRBJ2-3; 8 bases agree with TRBD1. Germline V gene lookup returns CDR1 SGDLS and CDR2 YYNGEE. J was trimmed by 5 bases and V by 6 bases; bases with no gene match: 11. The CDR3 length is 15 residues. The CDR3 nucleotides are TGTGCCAGCACGCCACCAGGGGGCGGAAGAGATACGCAGTATTTT. Translated, it gives CASTPPGGGRDTQYF.

The chain uses TRBV7-8 and TRBJ1-1, with D uncertain. CDR1 SGHVS and CDR2 FQNEAQ come from the germline V gene. CDR3 length equals 13 residues. With 3 bases removed from V and 1 base from J, the gap between germline ends came to 6 bases. The CDR3 bases are TGTGCCAGCAGCTTCCGTCCGAACACTGAAGCTTTCTTT. Protein sequence: CASSFRPNTEAFF.

The genes are TRBV10-3 and TRBJ2-7; 10 bases line up with TRBD1. Germline lookup yields CDR1 ENHRY and CDR2 SYGVKD. V shed 7 bases, J shed 6 bases, and the junction held 15 bases outside the gene matches. This CDR3 spans 16 amino acids. CDR3 amino acids: CAITREDPGQGREQYF. CDR3 sequence (DNA): TGTGCCATCACCCGAGAGGACCCGGGACAGGGGCGCGAGCAGTACTTC.

This clone came up a few times. V and J are TRBV4-1 and TRBJ2-7; TRBD1 matches 8 bases. The CDR3 contains 15 residues. V lost 4 bases to trimming and J lost 4 bases; unmatched junction nucleotides: 9. CDR1 MGHRA and CDR2 YSYEKL come from the germline V gene. This chain's CDR3 is CASSPGQGIRYEQYF. The CDR3 nucleotides are TGCGCCAGCAGCCCCGGACAGGGAATTCGATACGAGCAGTACTTC.

V gene TRBV30 combines with J gene TRBJ2-3, with 10 bases lining up with TRBD2. With V trimmed by 1 base and J by 9 bases, 10 bases remained unmatched. This CDR3 is 15 amino acids long. Germline V CDR1 and CDR2: GTSNPN, SVGIG (reference sequence). CDR3 nucleotide sequence: TGTGCCTGGAGTGGCCCAGCGGGGGGGGCTTCAACGCAGTATTTT. Translation: CAWSGPAGGASTQYF.

The chain carries TRBV5-1 and TRBJ2-5, with 8 bases fitting TRBD2. CDR3 length: 12 residues. CDR1 and CDR2 (germline): SGHRS, YFSETQ. The V segment lost 5 bases and the J segment 5 bases; nucleotides outside the gene matches: 2. The CDR3 is CASRREAETQYF. The CDR3 DNA sequence: TGCGCCAGCAGGCGGGAGGCGGAGACCCAGTACTTC.

The rearrangement links TRBV6-2 or TRBV6-3 to TRBJ1-2, with 9 bases identical to TRBD1. This CDR3 region has 16 residues. CDR1 is MNHEY, CDR2 SVGEGT, per germline. Trimming took 5 bases from V and 7 from J; bases not matched to a gene: 14. The CDR3 reads CASSANLQGAALGYTF. The CDR3, as DNA: TGTGCCAGCAGTGCGAACTTACAGGGGGCCGCGCTTGGCTACACCTTC.

This clone was seen a handful of times. CDR3: CASSLEGAISEKLFF. The CDR3 DNA follows: TGTGCCAGCAGCTTGGAAGGGGCGATTAGTGAAAAACTGTTTTTT. The chain recombines TRBV5-5 with TRBJ1-4; D may be TRBD1 (5 bases). The germline V gene has CDR1 SGHKS and CDR2 YYEKEE (reference sequence). CDR3 size: 15 residues. Trimming stripped 0 bases from V and 7 bases from J, with 13 bases between.